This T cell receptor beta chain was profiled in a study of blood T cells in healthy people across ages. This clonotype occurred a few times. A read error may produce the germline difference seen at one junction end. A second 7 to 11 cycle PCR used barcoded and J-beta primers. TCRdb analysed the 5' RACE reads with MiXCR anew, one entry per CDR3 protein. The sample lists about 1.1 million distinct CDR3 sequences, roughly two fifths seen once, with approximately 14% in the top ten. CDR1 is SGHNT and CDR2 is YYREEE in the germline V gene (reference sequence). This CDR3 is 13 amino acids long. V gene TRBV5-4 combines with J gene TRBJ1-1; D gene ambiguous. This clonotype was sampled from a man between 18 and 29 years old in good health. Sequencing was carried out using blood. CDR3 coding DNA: TGTGCCAGCCTAGCGCGGTTGAACACTGGAGCTTTCTTT. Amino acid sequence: CASLARLNTGAFF.